This T cell receptor beta chain was documented in a study of shared clonotypes between healthy human individuals. A word on this clone: Its antigen remains unknown.

Trimming removed 6 bases at V and 3 bases at J, with 16 bases between. The CDR3 is 14 residues long. Germline V gene lookup returns CDR1 SGHRS and CDR2 YFSETQ. The protocol was immunoSEQ multiplex PCR, while the TCRdb copy is restricted to in-frame clones and leaves out a portion. The sample carries around 2,000,000 clones, 90% to 95% recorded once. Study observations and caveats: A handful of donors shared approximately 5% of their naive CD4 clonotypes. Non-shared clonotypes showed lower generation probabilities than clonotypes common to all four donors.

The receptor was isolated from a man in his late teens or twenties in good health. Sequencing was done on a sample of naive CD4+ T cells sorted from blood. The sample's subset: CD45RA+ positively selected. The genes are TRBV5-1 and TRBJ2-7, with D tentatively TRBD1 or TRBD2 (5 bases each). The CDR3 protein is CASTEGPASYEQYF. CDR3 sequence (DNA): TGCGCCAGCACCGAGGGACCCGCCAGCTACGAGCAGTACTTC.